The present T cell receptor (beta chain) was sequenced within a study of T cell responses to AZD1222 COVID-19 vaccine. Study results and caveats: The donor cohort was predominantly white British with a female majority, and clonal diversity may have been underestimated. Dominant at 160-218 and 743-854, vaccine-associated CD4 TCRs also spanned spike. Recipients of two AZD1222 doses showed rising Spike-specific TCR breadth and depth. The number of AZD1222 recipients seropositive at baseline was only five or six.

The V and J ends lost 7 bases and 3 bases, in that order; junction bases with no gene match: 3. CDR3 length: 13 amino acids. CDR1 is SNHLY and CDR2 is FYNNEI in the germline V gene. This clone was counted a single time. Antigen specificity is unknown. Here immunoSEQ multiplex PCR was the method, and the copy in TCRdb shows in-frame clones only, minus some. This sample has approximately 100,000 clones, with around 83% found just once. The sequencing used peripheral blood, collected on day 0 of AZD1222 vaccination. The receptor was isolated from an adult in good health. The gene calls are TRBV2 and TRBJ1-5; TRBD1 aligns across 7 bases. The DNA of the CDR3 is TGTGCCAGCATGGGACAGCCCAATCAGCCCCAGCATTTT. Protein product: CASMGQPNQPQHF.